These T cell receptor beta chains were read from a single sample in a study of cytomegalovirus exposure and HLA in healthy donors. Sequenced by immunoSEQ multiplex PCR; TCRdb stores in-frame clones only, minus some. There are about 400,000 clones in the sample; 70% to 90% occur only once, and under 0.9% lies in the top ten. Sequencing was carried out using PBMCs. These TCRs come from a woman aged 18 to 35 in good health and CMV-seronegative. The CDR3 runs from the conserved cysteine through the conserved F or W. A D gene is named only where the DNA matches it firmly. A clone size is listed for some rows: how often the clone was seen (once, few, many), or a class if it is expanded.

D	V	size	J	CDR3	DNA
TRBD1	TRBV5-1	-	TRBJ1-1	CASSLEGQIRTEAFF	TGCGCCAGCAGCTTGGAGGGACAGATTAGAACTGAAGCTTTCTTT
-	TRBV29-1	-	TRBJ1-1	CSVTPGTEAFF	TGCAGCGTGACTCCCGGGACTGAAGCTTTCTTT
-	TRBV19	once	TRBJ2-7	CASSPPGLYEQYF	TGTGCCAGTAGTCCGCCAGGCCTCTACGAGCAGTACTTC
TRBD2	TRBV7-9	-	TRBJ2-5	CASSSTPFRGRASETQYF	TGTGCCAGCAGCTCAACCCCCTTCCGCGGGAGGGCCTCAGAGACCCAGTACTTC
TRBD1	TRBV10-2	-	TRBJ2-7	CASRVGTGGLEQYF	TGCGCCAGCAGGGTCGGGACAGGCGGCCTCGAGCAGTACTTC
TRBD1	TRBV5-1	once	TRBJ1-4	CASSSKGQINEKLFF	TGCGCCAGCAGCTCGAAGGGACAGATAAATGAAAAACTGTTTTTT
-	TRBV6-5	-	TRBJ1-5	CASSYKGAHQPQHF	TGTGCCAGCAGTTATAAAGGGGCCCATCAGCCCCAGCATTTT
-	TRBV7-8	-	TRBJ2-7	CASSLVKGVRDLSYEQYF	TGTGCCAGCAGCTTAGTCAAGGGGGTAAGGGACCTCTCCTACGAGCAGTACTTC
-	TRBV18	-	TRBJ1-5	CASSPNTNSNQPQHF	TGTGCCAGCTCACCTAACACCAATAGCAATCAGCCCCAGCATTTT
-	TRBV6-1	-	TRBJ1-1	CASSRTAEAFF	TGTGCCAGCAGTCGGACAGCTGAAGCTTTCTTT
-	TRBV6-6	few	TRBJ1-1	CATHHPRGTEAFF	TGTGCCACCCACCATCCCCGGGGGACTGAAGCTTTCTTT
TRBD2	TRBV28	-	TRBJ2-7	CASIPGLASYEQYF	TGTGCCAGCATCCCGGGACTAGCATCTTACGAGCAGTACTTC
-	TRBV28	once	TRBJ2-5	CASSLLGGTQRGGKTQYF	TGTGCCAGCAGTTTATTAGGTGGGACCCAACGTGGCGGGAAGACCCAGTACTTC
TRBD1	TRBV6-5	-	TRBJ1-1	CASSYSMVGQDTEAFF	TGTGCCAGCAGTTACTCGATGGTTGGACAGGACACTGAAGCTTTCTTT
TRBD1	TRBV30	many	TRBJ1-2	CAWSQQGAGCTF	TGTGCCTGGAGTCAACAGGGGGCCGGTTGCACCTTC
-	TRBV7-9	-	TRBJ1-6	CASSPPGQSNSPLHF	TGTGCCAGCAGCCCACCGGGTCAGTCTAATTCACCCCTCCACTTT
TRBD2	TRBV7-3	-	TRBJ2-3	CASSSNPGLAGDTQYF	TGTGCCAGCAGCTCAAACCCCGGACTAGCGGGAGATACGCAGTATTTT
TRBD2	TRBV30	-	TRBJ2-1	CAWSLLAGRYNEQFF	TGTGCCTGGAGTCTCCTAGCGGGCCGCTACAATGAGCAGTTCTTC
-	TRBV27	-	TRBJ2-7	CASSLGTNLYEQYF	TGTGCCAGCAGTTTGGGCACGAACTTATACGAGCAGTACTTC
-	TRBV21-1	-	TRBJ2-7	CASSKRPGAGPSYEQYF	TGTGCCAGCAGCAAAAGACCTGGGGCAGGGCCGTCCTACGAGCAGTACTTC
-	TRBV28	once	TRBJ1-5	CASSLDLSNQPQHF	TGTGCCAGCAGCCTCGACTTGAGCAATCAGCCCCAGCATTTT
TRBD2	TRBV7-2	-	TRBJ2-7	CASSFPGLARPYEQYF	TGTGCCAGCAGCTTTCCGGGACTAGCGCGCCCCTACGAGCAGTACTTC
TRBD2	TRBV7-7	-	TRBJ2-1	CASSPNSGRRGEQFF	TGTGCCAGCAGCCCCAATAGCGGGAGGAGGGGTGAGCAGTTCTTC
-	TRBV28	-	TRBJ1-2	CASSSGQLLTDTF	TGTGCCAGCAGTTCCGGACAGCTGCTAACCGACACCTTC
-	TRBV5-6	-	TRBJ2-1	CASSLASGSSYNEQFF	TGTGCCAGCAGCTTGGCGTCGGGGAGTTCCTACAATGAGCAGTTCTTC
-	TRBV7-9	-	TRBJ1-2	CASSYDGLSGYGYTF	TGTGCCAGCAGCTACGACGGACTCTCCGGCTATGGCTACACCTTC
-	TRBV9	-	TRBJ1-1	CASSVASGTEAFF	TGTGCCAGCAGCGTAGCCTCGGGGACTGAAGCTTTCTTT
TRBD2	TRBV19	-	TRBJ2-7	CASRPGLAYGHEQYF	TGTGCCAGTAGGCCGGGACTAGCGTACGGCCACGAGCAGTACTTC
TRBD2	TRBV4-2	-	TRBJ2-3	CASSQALAGYTDTQYF	TGTGCCAGCAGCCAAGCACTAGCGGGATACACAGATACGCAGTATTTT
TRBD2	TRBV6-6	-	TRBJ2-1	CASSYQREGSYNEQFF	TGTGCCAGCAGTTACCAGCGGGAGGGATCTTACAATGAGCAGTTCTTC
TRBD2	TRBV5-4	-	TRBJ2-5	CASSWRRRTLAEQETQYF	TGTGCCAGCAGCTGGAGACGACGGACCCTAGCGGAACAAGAGACCCAGTACTTC
-	TRBV9	-	TRBJ1-1	CASSAGGQLEAFF	TGTGCCAGCAGCGCCGGGGGGCAACTCGAAGCTTTCTTT
TRBD2	TRBV6-5	-	TRBJ2-7	CASSRGGYEQYF	TGTGCCAGCAGCCGGGGGGGCTACGAGCAGTACTTC
TRBD1	TRBV19	-	TRBJ1-5	CASSPGTVAVSQPQHF	TGTGCCAGTAGTCCCGGGACAGTAGCGGTTAGTCAGCCCCAGCATTTT
-	TRBV7-9	-	TRBJ2-7	CASSRQGSSPTPYF	TGTGCCAGCAGCCGCCAGGGGAGTTCTCCTACGCCTTACTTC
-	TRBV25-1	few	TRBJ1-1	CASIAGTEAFF	TGTGCCAGCATCGCGGGCACTGAAGCTTTCTTT
TRBD1	TRBV10-2	-	TRBJ1-3	CASRGDRGGNTIYF	TGCGCCAGCAGGGGGGACAGGGGAGGAAACACCATATATTTT
-	TRBV27	-	TRBJ1-1	CASSLWANTEAFF	TGTGCCAGCAGTTTATGGGCGAACACTGAAGCTTTCTTT
TRBD2	TRBV28	-	TRBJ2-1	CASSSGGAARQFF	TGTGCCAGCAGTAGCGGGGGGGCCGCCCGGCAGTTCTTC
-	TRBV5-1	-	TRBJ1-1	CASSLIRGMNTEAFF	TGCGCCAGCAGCTTGATTAGGGGGATGAACACTGAAGCTTTCTTT
TRBD2	TRBV15	-	TRBJ2-7	CATSRDVLSGGIYEQYF	TGTGCCACCAGCAGAGATGTGCTCTCGGGGGGTATCTACGAGCAGTACTTC
-	TRBV5-8	-	TRBJ2-1	CATSTRFGYEQFF	TGTGCCACGTCGACGAGGTTTGGCTATGAGCAGTTCTTC